The 16 T cell receptor beta chains presented below share a single source sample, sequenced in a study of cytomegalovirus exposure and HLA in healthy donors. PCR used 60 Vbeta primers and 13 Jbeta primers. The protocol was immunoSEQ multiplex PCR, while the TCRdb copy is restricted to in-frame clones and leaves out a portion. The table has around 190,000 clones, about 80% seen once. The sample comprised PBMCs. The receptor set was obtained from a middle-aged woman in good health and CMV-seronegative.

The chain uses TRBV11-2 and TRBJ2-2; D is perhaps TRBD2 (6 bases). The length of the CDR3 is 17 residues. The V end lost 4 bases, the J end lost 2 bases, and 17 bases lay between the germline ends. Looked up from germline, CDR1 is SGHAT and CDR2 is FQNNGV. This CDR3 is CASSSTSQSVNTGELFF. The CDR3 DNA is TGTGCCAGCAGCTCGACTAGTCAGTCGGTAAACACCGGGGAGCTGTTTTTT.

The chain links TRBV6-1 to TRBJ2-1; 9 nucleotides line up with TRBD2. The junction had 5 bases not matched to a gene; V was cut back by 4 bases and J by 4 bases. CDR1 MNHNS and CDR2 SASEGT come from the germline V gene. The CDR3 extends over 15 amino acids. CDR3 DNA: TGTGCCAGCAGTGGGGCTAGCGGGAAATACAATGAGCAGTTCTTC. Translated: CASSGASGKYNEQFF.

V is TRBV28 and J is TRBJ2-7, with 7 bases fitting TRBD1. Germline CDR1 reads MDHEN; CDR2 reads SYDVKM. The CDR3 has 14 residues. Trimming removed 7 bases from V and 3 bases from J; junction bases left unmatched: 9. In DNA, the CDR3 is TGTGCCAGCATAGGGGGACAGCCCTTCTACGAGCAGTACTTC. Translation: CASIGGQPFYEQYF.

The chain recombines TRBV6-5 with TRBJ2-7; TRBD2 agrees at 14 bases. This CDR3 spans 16 amino acids. The V segment lost 4 bases and the J segment 0 bases; nucleotides outside the gene matches: 2. The germline V gene has CDR1 MNHEY and CDR2 SVGAGI. The CDR3: CASSSGLAGGSYEQYF. CDR3 coding DNA: TGTGCCAGCAGTTCCGGACTAGCGGGAGGCTCCTACGAGCAGTACTTC.

The count of this clone is one. The chain links TRBV2 to TRBJ1-1, with 9 nucleotides matching TRBD1. The germline gives CDR1 SNHLY, CDR2 FYNNEI. The V gene end was trimmed by 11 bases and the J gene end by 5 bases; junction bases not matched to a gene: 9. This CDR3 region has 13 residues. The CDR3 is CAGRTGGRTEAFF. In nucleotides, the CDR3 is TGTGCCGGACGTACAGGGGGCAGGACTGAAGCTTTCTTT.

J is TRBJ2-3 and V is TRBV4-3; 11 bases are a match to TRBD2. The CDR3 has 17 amino acids. Unmatched junction bases numbered 4, after V lost 0 bases and J lost 2 bases. Germline lookup yields CDR1 LGHNA and CDR2 YSLEER. CDR3 sequence (DNA): TGCGCCAGCAGCCAAGAAGGGGGACTAGCGGCCACAGATACGCAGTATTTT. It is translated as CASSQEGGLAATDTQYF.

This clone was counted once. The gene calls are TRBV4-1 and TRBJ2-5; 7 positions agree with TRBD2. The CDR3 length is 14 residues. Trimming at V came to 4 bases and at J to 4 bases, leaving 6 bases not matched to a gene. Germline lookup yields CDR1 MGHRA and CDR2 YSYEKL. This chain's CDR3 is CASSPRWGGETQYF. In nucleotides, the CDR3 is TGCGCCAGCAGCCCCCGGTGGGGGGGAGAGACCCAGTACTTC.

V and J are TRBV20-1 and TRBJ2-5, with no clear D. Between the trimmed V and J ends, which lost 5 bases and 2 bases, there was a span of 6 bases. Germline loops: CDR1 DFQATT, CDR2 SNEGSKA (reference sequence). The CDR3 sequence is 11 residues long. The CDR3 is CSAEAQETQYF. The CDR3 DNA reads TGCAGTGCTGAGGCGCAAGAGACCCAGTACTTC.

The V and J genes are TRBV11-2 and TRBJ2-7; D not resolved. Germline V gives CDR1 SGHAT, CDR2 FQNNGV. CDR3 length: 15 amino acids. V lost 5 bases, J lost 1 base, and 15 bases lay in between. The CDR3 protein is CASSPLAALSYEQYF. Here the CDR3 DNA reads TGTGCCAGCAGCCCTCTGGCTGCCTTATCCTACGAGCAGTACTTC.

The gene calls are TRBV19 and TRBJ1-1, with 9 bases fitting TRBD1. V shed 3 bases, J shed 6 bases, and the junction held 14 bases outside the gene matches. Germline V gives CDR1 LNHDA, CDR2 SQIVND (reference sequence). The CDR3 sequence is 17 residues long. CDR3 residues: CASSMWGTGGDGAEAFF. As DNA, the CDR3 is TGTGCCAGTAGTATGTGGGGTACAGGGGGCGATGGGGCTGAAGCTTTCTTT.

The rearrangement links TRBV28 to TRBJ1-2; D is ambiguous. Trimming left V 4 bases short and J 4 bases short, with 25 bases between. Per germline, CDR1 MDHEN and CDR2 SYDVKM. This CDR3 is 18 amino acids long. The CDR3 loop is CASSSRINAGEIGYGYTF. The CDR3 DNA reads TGTGCCAGCAGTTCCCGGATAAATGCTGGGGAGATCGGCTATGGCTACACCTTC.

The chain employs TRBV7-8 and TRBJ2-3, with 7 bases that match TRBD2. Germline CDR1 SGHVS, CDR2 FQNEAQ. This CDR3 is built from 16 residues. The ends lost 1 base at V and 2 bases at J; junction bases unmatched: 6. CDR3 region: CASSLGGGGNTDTQYF. The DNA of the CDR3 is TGTGCCAGCAGCTTAGGGGGGGGAGGGAACACAGATACGCAGTATTTT.

The chain is built from TRBV11-2 and TRBJ2-3, with 8 bases matching TRBD2. From germline, CDR1 is SGHAT and CDR2 FQNNGV. V was clipped by 5 bases and J by 9 bases; unmatched bases: 10. This CDR3 has 14 residues. CDR3 nucleotides: TGTGCCAGCAGCCCACCTACACGGGAGGGGACGCAGTATTTT. Protein product: CASSPPTREGTQYF.

CDR3: CASSIDPYYGYTF. CDR3 coding DNA: TGTGCCAGTAGTATAGACCCGTACTATGGCTACACCTTC. This sequence joins TRBV19 and TRBJ1-2; D is unresolved. From germline, CDR1 is LNHDA and CDR2 SQIVND (reference sequence). V gave up 0 bases and J gave up 3 bases, with 5 bases separating them. The CDR3 runs to 13 residues.

The rearrangement links TRBV28 to TRBJ1-5, with TRBD1 as a possible D gene (5 bases). Germline CDR1 reads MDHEN; CDR2 reads SYDVKM. CDR3 length: 14 amino acids. Trimming shortened V by 7 bases and J by 5 bases, and 15 bases separated the two germline ends. The CDR3 here is CASTGVSAHQPQHF. Written as DNA, the CDR3 is TGTGCCAGCACGGGGGTATCGGCCCATCAGCCCCAGCATTTT.

V is TRBV5-1 and J is TRBJ1-2; no firm D call. The CDR3 loop spans 15 amino acids. Germline CDR1 SGHRS, CDR2 YFSETQ. The V end was cut by 0 bases, the J end by 2 bases, with 11 bases between. CDR3 in amino acids: CASSLAGDPNYGYTF. CDR3 DNA sequence: TGCGCCAGCAGCTTGGCCGGGGATCCGAACTATGGCTACACCTTC.